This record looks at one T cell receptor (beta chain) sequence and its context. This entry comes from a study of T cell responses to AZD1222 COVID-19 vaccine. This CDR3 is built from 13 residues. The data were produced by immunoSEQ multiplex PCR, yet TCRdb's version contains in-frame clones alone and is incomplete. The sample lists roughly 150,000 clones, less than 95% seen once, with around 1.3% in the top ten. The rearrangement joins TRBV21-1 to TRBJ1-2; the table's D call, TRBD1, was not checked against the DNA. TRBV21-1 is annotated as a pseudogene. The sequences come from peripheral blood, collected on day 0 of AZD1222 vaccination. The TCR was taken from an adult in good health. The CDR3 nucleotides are TGTGCCAGCAGGGGACAGGCCCGCGATGGCTACACCTTC. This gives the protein CASRGQARDGYTF.